Presented here are 17 T cell receptor beta chains from one specimen sequenced in a study of shared clonotypes between healthy human individuals. Sequenced by immunoSEQ multiplex PCR; TCRdb stores in-frame clones only, minus some. This sample has about 2.4 million clones, with about 92% found just once. The sample comprised naive CD4+ T cells sorted from blood. The subset: CD45RA+ positively selected. The receptors derive from a man between 18 and 35 years old in good health.

The CDR3 reads CASSVGSGRAQETQYF. The DNA of the CDR3 is TGTGCCAGCAGCGTAGGTAGCGGGAGGGCCCAAGAGACCCAGTACTTC. This chain uses TRBV9 with TRBJ2-5; 11 bases fit TRBD2. The CDR3 has 16 residues. V dropped 0 bases and J dropped 1; count of bases not matched to a gene: 2. CDR1 and CDR2 (germline): SGDLS, YYNGEE. Drawing the rest from reference TRBV9 and TRBJ2-5, the complete variable domain is DSGVTQTPKHLITATGQRVTLRCSPRSGDLSVYWYQQSLDQGLQFLIQYYNGEERAKGNILERFSAQQFPDLHSELNLSSLELGDSALYFCASSVGSGRAQETQYFGPGTRLLVL.

The chain combines TRBV11-1 with TRBJ1-2, with 7 bases that match TRBD1. The CDR3 has 15 amino acids. V was clipped by 5 bases and J by 4 bases; unmatched bases: 10. Germline V CDR1 and CDR2: SGHAT, FQDESV (reference sequence). CDR3 nucleotides: TGTGCCAGCAGCGACCGGGACAGAGGGGCCTATGGCTACACCTTC. It codes for CASSDRDRGAYGYTF.

The J gene is TRBJ2-7, the V gene TRBV29-1; D might be TRBD2 (5 bases). V was cut by 2 bases and J by 3 bases, with 8 bases left in between. From germline, CDR1 is SQVTM and CDR2 ANQGSEA. This CDR3 region has 12 residues. In nucleotides, the CDR3 is TGCAGCGTTGAATCCGGAGGCTACGAGCAGTACTTC. This translates into CSVESGGYEQYF.

The chain links TRBV11-2 to TRBJ1-1, with a tentative D call TRBD1 (5 bases). The CDR3 has 15 residues. Germline loops: CDR1 SGHAT, CDR2 FQNNGV. The V gene lost 5 bases and the J gene lost 6 bases, with 19 bases spanning the gap. The CDR3 bases are TGTGCCAGCAGCCACGGGACTTTTTTGGCAGCTGAAGCTTTCTTT. This translates into CASSHGTFLAAEAFF.

V and J are TRBV19 and TRBJ1-5; TRBD1 is a possible D gene (6 bases). V dropped 7 bases and J dropped 3 bases, with 25 bases sitting between them. Germline V lookup: CDR1 LNHDA, CDR2 SQIVND (reference sequence). This CDR3 is built from 18 residues. CDR3 in amino acids: CASNDEGHSISFNQPQHF. The CDR3, as DNA: TGTGCCAGTAACGATGAGGGACACTCAATTTCGTTCAATCAGCCCCAGCATTTT.

The chain uses TRBV9 and TRBJ2-1, with 8 bases fitting TRBD2. The V and J ends lost 4 bases and 5 bases, in that order; junction bases with no gene match: 8. Germline V lookup: CDR1 SGDLS, CDR2 YYNGEE. The CDR3 contains 15 residues. The CDR3 loop is CASSPRGGFNNEQFF. The CDR3 region has the DNA TGTGCCAGCAGCCCCCGGGGGGGCTTCAACAATGAGCAGTTCTTC.

The genes are TRBV19 and TRBJ1-2; D call uncertain. CDR1 LNHDA and CDR2 SQIVND come from the germline V gene (reference sequence). The ends were cut back, 9 bases at V and 8 bases at J, with 28 bases in the middle. The CDR3 is 16 amino acids. CDR3 DNA sequence: TGTGCCAGCTCGCCCGCCGACGGCATCGGGCTCTCCGGCTACACCTTC. Residues: CASSPADGIGLSGYTF.

The chain recombines TRBV11-2 with TRBJ2-5; no firm D call. Germline loops: CDR1 SGHAT, CDR2 FQNNGV. Trimming shortened V by 5 bases and J by 3 bases, and 16 bases separated the two germline ends. This CDR3 is built from 15 residues. The CDR3 DNA reads as TGTGCCAGCAGCCTAGGCCGGGCCTCGAAAGAGACCCAGTACTTC. This sequence encodes CASSLGRASKETQYF.

This clone was seen a handful of times. The DNA is omitted, as the CDR3 cannot be located on it reliably, and the CDR3 follows TCRdb's listing. The chain has TRBV7-2 and TRBJ2-7; TRBD1 is taken as the D call from the table, unchecked against the DNA. The CDR3 length equals 12 residues, ends included. Germline values: CDR1 SGHTA, CDR2 FQGNSA. CDR3 loop: CASSWGDGTPLF.

The CDR3 region is CASSADGEQYF. The DNA of the CDR3 is TGCGCCAGCAGCGCCGATGGCGAGCAGTACTTC. This chain connects TRBV5-1 to TRBJ2-7, with D unclear. The ends were cut back, 4 bases at V and 6 bases at J, with 8 bases in the middle. Germline CDR1 SGHRS, CDR2 YFSETQ. The CDR3 contains 11 residues.

This clone was seen a single time. The chain carries TRBV19 and TRBJ2-5; D is possibly TRBD2 (5 bases). This CDR3 has 15 residues. The V end was cut by 5 bases, the J end by 5 bases, with 18 bases between. Germline V gene lookup returns CDR1 LNHDA and CDR2 SQIVND (reference sequence). The CDR3 nucleotides read TGTGCCAGTAGTGACTACAGCGTATATGGGGAGACCCAGTACTTC. Translation: CASSDYSVYGETQYF.

A remark on this clone: This same CDR3 is encoded by further DNA sequences in the sample. The chain links TRBV7-9 to TRBJ2-1, with 7 bases matching TRBD2. CDR1 and CDR2 (germline): SEHNR, FQNEAQ (reference sequence). The CDR3 sequence is 15 residues long. The trim removed 1 base at V and 1 base at J, leaving 1 base unmatched. The CDR3, as DNA: TGTGCCAGCAGCTTAGGCGGGGGATCCTACAATGAGCAGTTCTTC. This translates into CASSLGGGSYNEQFF.

This chain connects TRBV10-3 to TRBJ1-2; D unclear. The CDR3 extends over 15 amino acids. V lost 4 bases and J 4 bases, leaving 16 bases between the germline ends. The germline CDR1 and CDR2 sequences are ENHRY and SYGVKD. CDR3 in DNA: TGTGCCATCAGTGTGGGCCTCACCGAGGGCTATGGCTACACCTTC. This translates into CAISVGLTEGYGYTF.

J is TRBJ2-1 and V is TRBV7-2; D may be TRBD2 (6 bases). The germline CDR1 and CDR2 sequences are SGHTA and FQGNSA. The CDR3 sequence is 15 residues long. Trimming shortened V by 3 bases and J by 1 base, and 10 bases separated the two germline ends. The CDR3 spells CASSFGTFSYNEQFF. CDR3 nucleotide sequence: TGTGCCAGCAGCTTTGGGACTTTTTCCTACAATGAGCAGTTCTTC.

This sequence joins TRBV5-1 and TRBJ2-5; D perhaps matches TRBD1 (5 bases). Deletions cut 3 bases from V and 4 bases from J, with 16 bases between. The CDR3 is 15 residues long. Per germline, CDR1 SGHRS and CDR2 YFSETQ. CDR3 nucleotide sequence: TGCGCCAGCAGCTCCCAGGGTGGCTTGCTAGAGACCCAGTACTTC. Residues: CASSSQGGLLETQYF.

The chain carries TRBV6-6 and TRBJ1-2; D ambiguous. Germline CDR1 reads MNHNY; CDR2 reads SVGAGI (reference sequence). The CDR3 runs 13 residues. V dropped 3 bases and J dropped 7 bases, with 12 bases sitting between them. CDR3 loop: CASSYGPSPGYTF. CDR3 DNA: TGTGCCAGCAGTTATGGCCCCTCCCCTGGCTACACCTTC.

The V and J genes are TRBV6-1 and TRBJ2-4, with D possibly TRBD1 on 5 matching bases. The CDR3 contains 12 residues. V dropped 3 bases and J dropped 7 bases, with 7 bases sitting between them. Germline lookup yields CDR1 MNHNS and CDR2 SASEGT. CDR3 bases: TGTGCCAGCAGTGAGCCAGGGAACATTCAGTACTTC. Protein: CASSEPGNIQYF.